This T cell receptor beta chain is drawn from a study of cytomegalovirus exposure and HLA in healthy donors. A multiplex PCR was run with 60 Vbeta primers and 13 Jbeta primers. Sequencing was performed with immunoSEQ multiplex PCR; in TCRdb, only in-frame clones are kept and a portion is missing. The table records around 150,000 clones, 70% to 80% of them present only once. As regards this clone: Its specificity is not known.

Germline V lookup: CDR1 LGHNT, CDR2 FRNRAP. This CDR3 is 13 amino acids long. With 6 bases removed from V and 3 bases from J, the gap between germline ends came to 12 bases. At collection, donors were nominally healthy, but unrecorded immune exposures were probable. Study observations and caveats: Across donors, presence/absence analyses took sequencing depth to be roughly uniform.

Sequenced sample: PBMCs. The TCR originated in a male donor in good health and CMV-seronegative. This chain links TRBV12-5 with TRBJ2-7, with D hard to call. The CDR3 DNA reads as TGTGCTAGTGGCCCGGGTCTTATCTACGAGCAGTACTTC. Amino acid sequence: CASGPGLIYEQYF.